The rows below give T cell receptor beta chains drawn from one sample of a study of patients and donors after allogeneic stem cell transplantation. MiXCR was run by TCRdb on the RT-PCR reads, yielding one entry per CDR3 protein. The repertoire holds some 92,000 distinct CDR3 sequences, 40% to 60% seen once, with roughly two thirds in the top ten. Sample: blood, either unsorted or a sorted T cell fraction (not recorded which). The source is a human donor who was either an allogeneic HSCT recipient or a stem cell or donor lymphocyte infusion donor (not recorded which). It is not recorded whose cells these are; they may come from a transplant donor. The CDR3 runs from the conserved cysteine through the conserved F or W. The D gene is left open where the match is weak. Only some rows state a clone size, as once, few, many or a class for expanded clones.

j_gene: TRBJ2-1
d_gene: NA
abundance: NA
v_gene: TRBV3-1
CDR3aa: CASSQDSSKGEQFF
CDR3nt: TGTGCCAGCAGCCAAGATAGTTCGAAGGGGGAGCAGTTCTTC

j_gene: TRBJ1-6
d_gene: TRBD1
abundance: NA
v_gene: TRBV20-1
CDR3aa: CSANRGYDNSPLHF
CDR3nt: TGCAGTGCCAACAGGGGATATGATAATTCACCCCTCCACTTT

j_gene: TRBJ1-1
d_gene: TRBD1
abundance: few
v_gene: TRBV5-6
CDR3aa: CASSLPGQQNTEAFF
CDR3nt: TGTGCCAGCAGCTTACCGGGACAGCAGAACACTGAAGCTTTCTTT

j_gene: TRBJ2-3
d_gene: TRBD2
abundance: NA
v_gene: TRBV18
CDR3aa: CASSPGLAGGSVSTDTQYF
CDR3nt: TGTGCCAGCTCACCGGGACTAGCGGGAGGATCGGTGAGCACAGATACGCAGTATTTT

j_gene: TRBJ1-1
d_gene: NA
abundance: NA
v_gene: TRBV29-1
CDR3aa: CSVEDFGGTTEAFF
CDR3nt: TGCAGCGTTGAAGATTTCGGTGGCACCACTGAAGCTTTCTTT

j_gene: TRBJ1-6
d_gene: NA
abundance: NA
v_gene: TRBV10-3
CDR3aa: CAISESGGPYNSPLHF
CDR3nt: TGTGCCATCAGTGAGTCGGGAGGACCTTATAATTCACCCCTCCACTTT

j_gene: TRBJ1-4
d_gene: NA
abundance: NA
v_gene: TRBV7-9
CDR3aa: CASSPRQTNEKLFF
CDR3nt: TGTGCCAGCAGTCCACGACAGACTAATGAAAAACTGTTTTTT

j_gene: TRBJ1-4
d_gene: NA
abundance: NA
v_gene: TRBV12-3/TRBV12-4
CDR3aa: CASTEQTNEKLFF
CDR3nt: TGTGCCAGCACGGAACAGACTAATGAAAAACTGTTTTTT

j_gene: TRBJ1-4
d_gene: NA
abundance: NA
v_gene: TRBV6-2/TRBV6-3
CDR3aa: CASRTDPSREKLFF
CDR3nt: TGTGCCAGCAGGACGGATCCTTCGCGGGAAAAACTGTTTTTT

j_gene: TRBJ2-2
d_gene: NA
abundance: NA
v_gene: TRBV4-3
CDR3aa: CASSQTSPNTGELFF
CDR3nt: TGCGCCAGCAGCCAAACTAGCCCGAACACCGGGGAGCTGTTTTTT

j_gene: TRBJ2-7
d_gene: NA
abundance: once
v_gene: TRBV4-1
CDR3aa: CASSLRPALYEQYF
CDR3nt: TGCGCCAGCAGCCTTCGACCCGCGCTCTACGAGCAGTACTTC

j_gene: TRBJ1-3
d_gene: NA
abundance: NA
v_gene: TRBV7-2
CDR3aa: CASSSEGAYSGNTIYF
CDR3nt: TGTGCCAGCAGCTCCGAAGGGGCCTACTCTGGAAACACCATATATTTT

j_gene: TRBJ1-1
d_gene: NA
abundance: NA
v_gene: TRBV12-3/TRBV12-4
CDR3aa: CASSPDPSVMNTEAFF
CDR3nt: TGTGCCAGCAGTCCCGACCCGTCAGTTATGAACACTGAAGCTTTCTTT

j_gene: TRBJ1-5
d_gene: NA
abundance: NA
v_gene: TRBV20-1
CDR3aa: CSARPAGGYSNQPQHF
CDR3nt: TGCAGTGCTAGACCAGCGGGGGGGTATAGCAATCAGCCCCAGCATTTT

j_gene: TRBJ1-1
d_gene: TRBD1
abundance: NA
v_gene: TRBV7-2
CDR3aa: CASSEIQGAVVNTEAFF
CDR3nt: TGTGCCAGCAGCGAGATACAGGGGGCAGTGGTGAACACTGAAGCTTTCTTT

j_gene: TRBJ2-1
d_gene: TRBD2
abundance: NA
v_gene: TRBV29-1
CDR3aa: CSVGQLAGSEQFF
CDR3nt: TGCAGCGTTGGACAACTAGCGGGGAGCGAGCAGTTCTTC

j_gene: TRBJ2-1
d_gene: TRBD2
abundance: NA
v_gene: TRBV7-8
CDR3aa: CASSPRTSGSSSYNEQFF
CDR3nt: TGTGCCAGCAGCCCGAGGACTAGCGGTTCCAGCTCCTACAATGAGCAGTTCTTC

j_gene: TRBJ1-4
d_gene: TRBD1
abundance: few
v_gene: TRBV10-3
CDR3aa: CAISGQGGGEKLFF
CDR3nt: TGTGCCATCAGTGGACAGGGCGGTGGAGAAAAACTGTTTTTT

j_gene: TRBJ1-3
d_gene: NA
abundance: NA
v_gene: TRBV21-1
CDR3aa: CASGQSGPRDGNTIYF
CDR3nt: TGTGCCAGCGGCCAATCGGGACCGCGGGACGGAAACACCATATATTTT

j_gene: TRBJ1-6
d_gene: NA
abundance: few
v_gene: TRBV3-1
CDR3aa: CASSQGPTGASSYNSPLHF
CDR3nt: TGTGCCAGCAGCCAAGGACCTACGGGGGCCAGCTCCTATAATTCACCCCTCCACTTT

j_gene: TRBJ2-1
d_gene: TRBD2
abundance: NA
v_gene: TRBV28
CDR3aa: CASTEIAGVVNEQFF
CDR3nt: TGTGCCAGCACAGAGATAGCGGGAGTGGTAAATGAGCAGTTCTTC

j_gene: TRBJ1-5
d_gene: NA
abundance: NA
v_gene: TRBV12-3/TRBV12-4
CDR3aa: CASSIGQTNQPQHF
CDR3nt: TGTGCCAGCAGTATCGGACAGACTAATCAGCCCCAGCATTTT

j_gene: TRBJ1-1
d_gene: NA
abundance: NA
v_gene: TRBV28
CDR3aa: CASSFFGRASDTEAFF
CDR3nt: TGTGCCAGCAGTTTTTTTGGGAGGGCTAGTGATACTGAAGCTTTCTTT

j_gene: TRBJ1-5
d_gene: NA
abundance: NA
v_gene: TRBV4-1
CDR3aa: CASSTTRNQPQHF
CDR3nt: TGCGCCAGCTCTACAACTCGCAATCAGCCCCAGCATTTT

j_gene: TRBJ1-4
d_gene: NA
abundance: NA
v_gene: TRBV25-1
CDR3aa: CASSELGGFAEKLFF
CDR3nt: TGTGCCAGCAGTGAATTGGGGGGTTTCGCTGAAAAACTGTTTTTT

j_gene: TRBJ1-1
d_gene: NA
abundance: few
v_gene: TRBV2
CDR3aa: CASRYVEAFF
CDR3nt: TGTGCCAGCAGATACGTCGAAGCTTTCTTT

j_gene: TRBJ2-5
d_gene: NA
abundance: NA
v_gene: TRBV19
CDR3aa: CAIQRHDQETQYF
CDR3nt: TGTGCCATCCAAAGGCATGACCAAGAGACCCAGTACTTC

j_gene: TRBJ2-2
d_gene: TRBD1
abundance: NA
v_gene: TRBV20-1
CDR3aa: CSAPGQENTGELFF
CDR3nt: TGCAGTGCTCCCGGACAGGAGAACACCGGGGAGCTGTTTTTT

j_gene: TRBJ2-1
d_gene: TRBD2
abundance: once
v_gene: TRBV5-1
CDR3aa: CASSYRLAGAFSYNEQFF
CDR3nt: TGCGCCAGCAGCTACCGACTAGCGGGAGCTTTCTCCTACAATGAGCAGTTCTTC

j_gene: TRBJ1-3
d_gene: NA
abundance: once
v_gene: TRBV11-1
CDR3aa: CASSLRGISSGNTIYF
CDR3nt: TGTGCCAGCAGCTTAAGAGGAATAAGCTCTGGAAACACCATATATTTT

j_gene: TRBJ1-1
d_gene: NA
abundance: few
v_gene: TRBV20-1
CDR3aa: CSAGYTANTEAFF
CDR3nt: TGCAGTGCTGGATACACGGCGAACACTGAAGCTTTCTTT

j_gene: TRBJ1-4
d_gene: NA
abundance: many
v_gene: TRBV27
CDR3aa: CASSFAGDGQLFF
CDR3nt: TGTGCCAGCAGTTTCGCGGGCGACGGTCAACTGTTTTTT

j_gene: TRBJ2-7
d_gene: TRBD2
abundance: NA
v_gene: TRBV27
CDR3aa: CASSLLAGHSYEQYF
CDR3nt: TGTGCCAGCAGTTTACTAGCGGGTCACTCCTACGAGCAGTACTTC

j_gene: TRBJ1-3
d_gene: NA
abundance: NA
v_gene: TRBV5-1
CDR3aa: CASSLTGYRSGNTIYF
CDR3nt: TGCGCCAGCAGCTTAACCGGATACCGCTCTGGAAACACCATATATTTT

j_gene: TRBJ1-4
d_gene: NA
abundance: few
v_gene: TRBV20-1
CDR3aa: CSARPRSGDEKLFF
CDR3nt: TGCAGTGCTAGACCAAGATCGGGGGATGAAAAACTGTTTTTT

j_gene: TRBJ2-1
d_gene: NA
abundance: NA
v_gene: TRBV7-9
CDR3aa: CASSLEASSNEQFF
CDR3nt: TGTGCCAGCAGCTTAGAGGCTAGTTCCAATGAGCAGTTCTTC

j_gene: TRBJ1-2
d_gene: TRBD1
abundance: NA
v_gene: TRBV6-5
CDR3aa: CASSYAPGQYYGYTF
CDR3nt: TGTGCCAGCAGTTACGCCCCGGGACAGTACTATGGCTACACCTTC

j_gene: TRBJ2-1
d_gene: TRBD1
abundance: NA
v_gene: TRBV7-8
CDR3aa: CASSLVRTGLSYNEQFF
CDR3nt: TGTGCCAGCAGCTTAGTCAGGACAGGGTTGTCCTACAATGAGCAGTTCTTC

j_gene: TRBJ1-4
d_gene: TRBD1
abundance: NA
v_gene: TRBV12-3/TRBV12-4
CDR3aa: CASSSGQPVEKLFF
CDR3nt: TGTGCCAGCAGCTCGGGACAGCCTGTTGAAAAACTGTTTTTT

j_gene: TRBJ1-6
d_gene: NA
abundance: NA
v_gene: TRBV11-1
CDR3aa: CASSRGNSPLHF
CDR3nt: TGTGCCAGCAGCAGGGGCAATTCACCCCTCCACTTT

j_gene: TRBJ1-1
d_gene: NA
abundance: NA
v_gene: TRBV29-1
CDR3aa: CSARTPGEWTEAFF
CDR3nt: TGCAGCGCCCGAACCCCGGGAGAATGGACTGAAGCTTTCTTT

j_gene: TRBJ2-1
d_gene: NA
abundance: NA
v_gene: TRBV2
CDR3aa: CASSTLGSGDEQFF
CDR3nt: TGTGCCAGCAGTACGCTAGGCTCGGGGGATGAGCAGTTCTTC

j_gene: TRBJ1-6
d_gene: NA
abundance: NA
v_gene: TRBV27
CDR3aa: CASSSRPSGAPRSYNSPLHF
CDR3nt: TGTGCCAGCAGTTCCCGTCCGTCCGGGGCTCCCCGCTCCTATAATTCACCCCTCCACTTT

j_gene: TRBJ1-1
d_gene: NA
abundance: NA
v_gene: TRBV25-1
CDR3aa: CASSLSEYTEAFF
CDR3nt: TGTGCCAGCAGCCTCTCGGAGTACACTGAAGCTTTCTTT

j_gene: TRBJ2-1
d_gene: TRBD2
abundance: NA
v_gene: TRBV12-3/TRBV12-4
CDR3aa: CASSTNPLAGFYNEQFF
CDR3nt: TGTGCCAGCAGCACAAACCCTCTAGCGGGATTCTACAATGAGCAGTTCTTC

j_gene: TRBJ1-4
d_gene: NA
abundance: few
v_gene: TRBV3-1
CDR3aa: CASSQEGIEKLFF
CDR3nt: TGTGCCAGCAGCCAAGAAGGGATTGAAAAACTGTTTTTT

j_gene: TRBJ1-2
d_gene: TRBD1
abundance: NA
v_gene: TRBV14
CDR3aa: CASSQAQTGTVNGYTF
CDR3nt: TGTGCCAGCAGCCAAGCCCAGACCGGGACAGTCAATGGCTACACCTTC

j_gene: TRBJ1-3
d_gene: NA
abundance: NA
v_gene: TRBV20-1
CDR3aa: CSASLPGNTIYF
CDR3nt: TGCAGTGCTAGTTTACCCGGAAACACCATATATTTT

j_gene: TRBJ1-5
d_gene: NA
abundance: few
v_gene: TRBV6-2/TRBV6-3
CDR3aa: CASSYVRQPQHF
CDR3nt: TGTGCCAGCAGTTACGTCCGGCAGCCCCAGCATTTT

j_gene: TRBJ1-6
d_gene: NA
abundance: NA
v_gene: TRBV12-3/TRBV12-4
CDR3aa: CASSLRRTNSPLHF
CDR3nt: TGTGCCAGCAGTTTAAGGAGGACCAATTCACCCCTCCACTTT